Below are 31 T cell receptor beta chains sequenced from a single sample in a study of T cell repertoires in cytomegalovirus infection. TCRdb ran MiXCR on the reads and lists one entry per CDR3 protein. The table records around 740,000 distinct CDR3 sequences, 35% to 40% of them present only once. The sample consisted of PBMCs. The source of these receptors is a human donor in good health (CMV status not recorded). Some clones in this sample may be carry-over from other donors' samples.

The CDR3 reads CASSSGQEVTEAFF. The CDR3 DNA is TGCGCCAGCAGCAGCGGACAGGAGGTCACTGAAGCTTTCTTT. The chain combines TRBV5-1 with TRBJ1-1, with TRBD1 matching 7 bases. Trimming cost V 4 bases and J 4 bases; bases outside gene matches: 7. This CDR3 region has 14 residues. Per germline, CDR1 SGHRS and CDR2 YFSETQ.

The V gene is TRBV29-1, the J gene TRBJ2-4; 7 bases fit TRBD1. With V trimmed by 4 bases and J by 8 bases, 2 bases remained unmatched. The CDR3 totals 11 residues. Germline values: CDR1 SQVTM, CDR2 ANQGSEA. Here the CDR3 DNA reads TGCAGCGTTGGGCAGGGGGACATTCAGTACTTC. This encodes CSVGQGDIQYF.

V usage is TRBV7-2 and J usage is TRBJ2-5, with TRBD2 identical over 8 bases. This CDR3 contains 16 residues. Looked up from germline, CDR1 is SGHTA and CDR2 is FQGNSA. J lost 4 bases, V lost 3 bases, and 10 bases had no gene match. The DNA of the CDR3 is TGTGCCAGCAGCTTGTCCGCAGCGGGAGTACTAGAGACCCAGTACTTC. Translated, it gives CASSLSAAGVLETQYF.

The chain has TRBV4-2 and TRBJ2-1; 12 bases match TRBD2. Germline CDR1 and CDR2: LGHNA and YNFKEQ. This CDR3 region has 17 residues. V lost 0 bases to trimming and J lost 7 bases; unmatched junction nucleotides: 7. This CDR3 is CASSQELAGGQGNEQFF. CDR3 sequence (DNA): TGTGCCAGCAGCCAAGAGCTAGCGGGAGGGCAGGGGAATGAGCAGTTCTTC.

The chain is built from TRBV7-8 and TRBJ1-2; D remains ambiguous. The germline V gene encodes CDR1 SGHVS and CDR2 FQNEAQ. V dropped 5 bases and J dropped 6 bases, with 16 bases sitting between them. This CDR3 has 14 amino acids. The CDR3 loop reads CASSVDRALDGYTF. CDR3 DNA: TGTGCCAGCAGCGTAGACCGCGCTTTGGATGGCTACACCTTC.

V usage is TRBV28 and J usage is TRBJ1-1; the D gene is possibly TRBD1 (5 bases). Germline V gene lookup returns CDR1 MDHEN and CDR2 SYDVKM. The CDR3 extends over 15 amino acids. V was trimmed by 8 bases and J by 2 bases, leaving 18 bases between them. The CDR3: CASLAGGARNTEAFF. The CDR3, as DNA: TGTGCCAGCCTAGCAGGCGGGGCAAGAAACACTGAAGCTTTCTTT.

This clonotype was recorded a few times. The chain recombines TRBV6-6 with TRBJ1-2, with D uncertain. This CDR3 region has 17 residues. CDR1 is MNHNY and CDR2 is SVGAGI in the germline V gene (reference sequence). Trimming shortened V by 0 bases and J by 0 bases, and 14 bases separated the two germline ends. CDR3 in amino acids: CASSYSIREPPNYGYTF. The CDR3, as DNA: TGTGCCAGCAGTTACTCGATCCGGGAACCACCTAACTATGGCTACACCTTC.

This clonotype was recorded many times. Here the CDR3 DNA reads TGTGCCAGCAGCCTGGACGGGACCTACAATGAGCAGTTCTTC. Its protein product is CASSLDGTYNEQFF. This rearrangement joins TRBV7-2 to TRBJ2-1, with D possibly being TRBD2 (5 bases). Germline CDR1 reads SGHTA; CDR2 reads FQGNSA. This CDR3 comprises 14 residues. The germline V and J ends were trimmed by 5 bases and 2 bases, with 10 bases remaining between them.

About this clonotype itself: Likely a read error: the CDR3 ends without its conserved phenylalanine or tryptophan. V usage is TRBV6-5 and J usage is TRBJ2-7, with 8 bases matching TRBD1. The length of the CDR3 is 15 residues. V lost 4 bases, J lost 2 bases, and 7 bases stayed unmatched. Germline-derived CDR1 and CDR2 are MNHEY and SVGAGI. In DNA form, the CDR3 reads TGTGCCAGCAGTTCCGTCAGGGGGCCAACCTACGAGCAGTACTTA. Translated, it gives CASSSVRGPTYEQYL.

There are many counts of this clonotype. The chain combines TRBV28 with TRBJ1-2; TRBD1 matches 7 bases. Germline V lookup: CDR1 MDHEN, CDR2 SYDVKM. V lost 5 bases and J lost 8; bases outside the gene matches: 8. The CDR3 is 13 residues long. The CDR3 bases are TGTGCCAGCAGTGTCACAGGGGTCAGGGGCTACACCTTC. Amino acids: CASSVTGVRGYTF.

This clonotype was recorded a few times. The gene calls are TRBV7-9 and TRBJ1-4; D is unclear. CDR1 is SEHNR and CDR2 is FQNEAQ in the germline V gene (reference sequence). The CDR3 covers 13 residues. V lost 4 bases and J lost 8, with 11 bases in between. The CDR3 loop is CASSYYHGEKLFF. In DNA, the CDR3 is TGTGCCAGCAGCTACTATCATGGGGAAAAACTGTTTTTT.

About this clonotype itself: As the CDR3 is not closed by the conserved phenylalanine or tryptophan, this likely results from a read error. The chain employs TRBV12-3 or TRBV12-4 and TRBJ1-1, with 7 bases lining up with TRBD1. Trimming at V came to 6 bases and at J to 4 bases, leaving 5 bases not matched to a gene. There are 13 residues in the CDR3. CDR3 sequence reads: CASRPRGLTEAFL. CDR3 sequence (DNA): TGTGCCAGCAGACCGAGGGGGCTCACTGAAGCTTTCTTG.

The gene calls are TRBV28 and TRBJ1-1, with 12 nucleotides matching TRBD1. CDR1 MDHEN and CDR2 SYDVKM come from the germline V gene. The CDR3 loop spans 15 amino acids. Germline trimming cut 6 bases from V and 6 bases from J; bases unmatched to any gene: 8. CDR3 nucleotides: TGTGCCAGCAGACGGGACAGGGGGCCCACGGCTGAAGCTTTCTTT. As protein: CASRRDRGPTAEAFF.

The V call is TRBV20-1, the J call TRBJ1-5; D is unresolved. The V gene's germline CDR1 is DFQATT and CDR2 SNEGSKA (reference sequence). Trimming pared 0 bases from V and 3 bases from J, leaving 12 bases between. The CDR3 has 15 residues. The CDR3 nucleotides read TGCAGTGCTAGAGATCCAAGCGAAGACAATCAGCCCCAGCATTTT. Its translation: CSARDPSEDNQPQHF.

The chain employs TRBV12-3 or TRBV12-4 and TRBJ1-1, with D unclear. Trimming left V 3 bases short and J 5 bases short, with 10 bases between. This CDR3 region has 13 residues. The CDR3 sequence is CASSLGWVTEAFF. In DNA, the CDR3 is TGTGCCAGCAGTTTGGGTTGGGTGACTGAAGCTTTCTTT.

V and J are TRBV7-2 and TRBJ1-2; a weak D match, TRBD1 (5 bases). Trimming removed 8 bases at V and 4 bases at J, with 20 bases between. This CDR3 spans 15 amino acids. Germline assignment: CDR1 SGHTA and CDR2 FQGNSA. The CDR3 reads CASCWDLARRYGYTF. Here the CDR3 DNA reads TGTGCCAGCTGCTGGGACCTTGCTCGCCGCTATGGCTACACCTTC.

Note on this clonotype: The CDR3 end shows no conserved phenylalanine or tryptophan, and so a read error is likely. The chain recombines TRBV12-3 or TRBV12-4 with TRBJ2-1; 8 bases map to TRBD2. Trimming at V came to 5 bases and at J to 4 bases, leaving 19 bases not matched to a gene. The CDR3 totals 19 residues. This CDR3 reads CASSPFGGGKREPYNEQFL. CDR3 DNA sequence: TGTGCCAGCAGTCCATTTGGGGGGGGAAAGCGGGAGCCTTACAATGAGCAGTTCTTA.

This clonotype showed up just a few times. The gene calls are TRBV28 and TRBJ2-7; either TRBD1 or TRBD2 may supply D (6 bases each). Germline CDR1 MDHEN, CDR2 SYDVKM. With 1 base removed from V and 4 bases from J, the gap between germline ends came to 14 bases. The CDR3 is made up of 15 amino acids. The CDR3 loop is CASSLYPGAQYEQYF. CDR3 DNA: TGTGCCAGCAGTTTATACCCGGGGGCCCAGTACGAGCAGTACTTC.

In the case of this clonotype: Mismatch with germline at one junction end may stem from a read error. The J gene is TRBJ2-5, the V gene TRBV7-2; 11 bases align to TRBD2. This CDR3 is built from 16 residues. CDR1 is SGHTA and CDR2 is FQGNSA in the germline V gene. The CDR3: CASSLTSGSDQEPQYF. The CDR3 nucleotides are TGTGCCAGCAGCCTAACTAGCGGGAGCGACCAAGAGCCCCAGTACTTC.

This clonotype turned up a few times. The chain recombines TRBV6-2 or TRBV6-3 with TRBJ1-2, with TRBD1 identical over 7 bases. CDR1 is MNHEY, CDR2 SVGEGT, per germline. The CDR3 spans 13 residues. J was trimmed by 2 bases and V by 4 bases; bases with no gene match: 1. CDR3 DNA sequence: TGTGCCAGCAGTTGGACAGGCAACTATGGCTACACCTTC. Encoded protein: CASSWTGNYGYTF.

The V call is TRBV6-6, the J call TRBJ2-3, with 7 bases identical to TRBD1. The J segment lost 2 bases and the V segment lost 7 bases, leaving 9 bases of the junction unmatched. CDR3 length equals 15 residues. The V gene's germline CDR1 is MNHNY and CDR2 SVGAGI (reference sequence). The CDR3 protein is CASTQGQTYTDTQYF. In DNA, the CDR3 is TGTGCCAGCACTCAGGGACAGACTTACACAGATACGCAGTATTTT.

This clonotype has more than one count but fewer than ten. The chain is built from TRBV7-2 and TRBJ2-7; D is possibly TRBD1 (6 bases). Germline-derived CDR1 and CDR2 are SGHTA and FQGNSA. The V end lost 0 bases, the J end lost 4 bases, and 13 bases lay between the germline ends. The CDR3 length is 15 residues. CDR3 in amino acids: CASSLAGARTYEQYF. CDR3 sequence (DNA): TGTGCCAGCAGCTTAGCGGGGGCTAGAACGTACGAGCAGTACTTC.

The V gene is TRBV28, the J gene TRBJ1-1; TRBD1 matches 7 bases. V was pared by 6 bases and J by 1 base, with 5 bases of the junction left unmatched. Looked up from germline, CDR1 is MDHEN and CDR2 is SYDVKM. This CDR3 has 14 amino acids. The CDR3 DNA reads TGTGCCAGCAGAAACAGGGGCCGGAACACTGAAGCTTTCTTT. Translated, it gives CASRNRGRNTEAFF.

CDR3 region: CASGSVDEKLFF. CDR3 DNA sequence: TGTGCCAGCGGCTCCGTGGATGAAAAACTGTTTTTT. This sequence joins TRBV28 and TRBJ1-4; D is undetermined. Germline V gene data show CDR1 as MDHEN and CDR2 as SYDVKM. The germline V and J ends were trimmed by 8 bases and 6 bases, with 10 bases remaining between them. This CDR3 is built from 12 residues.

Only a few counts were recorded for this clonotype. V gene TRBV28 combines with J gene TRBJ2-2, with 9 positions matching TRBD1. Germline CDR1 is MDHEN and CDR2 is SYDVKM. The V and J ends lost 6 bases and 4 bases, in that order; junction bases with no gene match: 6. This CDR3 is built from 15 residues. The CDR3 coding sequence is TGTGCCAGCAGGAAGGGACAGGGAATCACCGGGGAGCTGTTTTTT. Its protein product is CASRKGQGITGELFF.

The chain has TRBV12-3 or TRBV12-4 and TRBJ2-3, with D perhaps TRBD1 (6 bases). The germline V and J ends were trimmed by 9 bases and 1 base, with 11 bases remaining between them. The CDR3 sequence is 13 residues long. The CDR3 DNA follows: TGTGCCAGTAAATGGGGGCGCACAGATACGCAGTATTTT. Residues: CASKWGRTDTQYF.

In the case of this clonotype: At one end, the junction sequence differs from germline, possibly due to a read error. The CDR3 reads CASSLAESEYTDSQYF. In DNA, the CDR3 is TGTGCCAGCAGCTTAGCGGAATCCGAATACACAGATTCGCAGTATTTT. The V gene is TRBV7-6, the J gene TRBJ2-3; no clear D gene. CDR3 length: 16 residues. Per germline, CDR1 SGHVS and CDR2 FNYEAQ.

This clonotype was counted between two and nine times. This rearrangement joins TRBV7-6 to TRBJ1-4, with D unresolved. The germline V gene encodes CDR1 SGHVS and CDR2 FNYEAQ. The ends were cut back, 2 bases at V and 2 bases at J, with 12 bases in the middle. This CDR3 is 16 amino acids long. CDR3 bases: TGTGCCAGCAGCTTAAGGCAATTAGGGACTAATGAAAAACTGTTTTTT. This translates into CASSLRQLGTNEKLFF.

In its sample, this clonotype was seen a few times. In DNA form, the CDR3 reads TGTGCCAGCAGTCCGCGTCTAATCAGCGACAAGTCAGATACGCAGTATTTT. Protein sequence: CASSPRLISDKSDTQYF. The V call is TRBV28, the J call TRBJ2-3, with D unresolved. Germline loops: CDR1 MDHEN, CDR2 SYDVKM. CDR3 size: 17 residues. V lost 5 bases, J lost 4 bases, and 22 bases lay in between. Filled out from reference TRBV28 and TRBJ2-3, the complete variable domain reads DVKVTQSSRYLVKRTGEKVFLECVQDMDHENMFWYRQDPGLGLRLIYFSYDVKMKEKGDIPEGYSVSREKKERFSLILESASTNQTSMYLCASSPRLISDKSDTQYFGPGTRLTVL.

The chain uses TRBV10-3 and TRBJ2-7, with D tentatively TRBD1 (7 bases). The germline gives CDR1 ENHRY, CDR2 SYGVKD. This CDR3 has 15 amino acids. Deletions cut 4 bases from V and 9 bases from J, with 22 bases between. As DNA, the CDR3 is TGTGCCATCAGTGGCAGGGGGGACATTAATCACGCGCAGTACTTC. Encoded protein: CAISGRGDINHAQYF.

Of note for this clonotype: An end of the junction differs from the germline gene, which may be a read error. CDR3 amino acids: CANSLGAYGYTF. The CDR3 bases are TGTGCCAACAGTTTGGGGGCCTATGGCTACACCTTC. The V gene is TRBV12-3 or TRBV12-4, the J gene TRBJ1-2; perhaps TRBD1 as D (6 bases). The CDR3 covers 12 residues.